This is a list of T cell receptor beta chains from one sample in a study of technical replicates of blood from several donors. TCRdb's table, derived via immunoSEQ multiplex PCR, lists solely in-frame clones and lacks some. Of about 60,000 clones in the sample, more than 85% were seen once. Material for sequencing was PBMCs. The source is a human donor in good health. Some clones in this sample may be carry-over from other donors' samples. Both conserved end residues are part of each CDR3. The order of the fields is CDR3 DNA, CDR3 protein, clone size, J gene, V gene, D gene. D genes are given only for firm matches. Clone sizes are given selectively: once, few, many, or a class where the clone is expanded.

CDR3nt: TGTGCCAGCAGCTTAGAGGGGATGACAGGGAACGGCTACACCTTC
CDR3aa: CASSLEGMTGNGYTF
abundance: once
j_gene: TRBJ1-2
v_gene: TRBV7-9
d_gene: TRBD1

CDR3nt: TGCGCCAGCAGCCAAACCTCCCCCTGGCAGGGGGGCCACGAGCAGTACTTC
CDR3aa: CASSQTSPWQGGHEQYF
abundance: .
j_gene: TRBJ2-7
v_gene: TRBV4-3
d_gene: .

CDR3nt: TGCGCCAGCAGCCAAGTCGAGGTCGGGGAGCTGTTTTTT
CDR3aa: CASSQVEVGELFF
abundance: .
j_gene: TRBJ2-2
v_gene: TRBV4-3
d_gene: .

CDR3nt: TGTGCCAGCAGCCAGACTATCAATCAGCCCCAGCATTTT
CDR3aa: CASSQTINQPQHF
abundance: .
j_gene: TRBJ1-5
v_gene: TRBV14
d_gene: .

CDR3nt: TGTGCCAGTAGTAAGGACAGCTGGAGGAACACTGAAGCTTTCTTT
CDR3aa: CASSKDSWRNTEAFF
abundance: .
j_gene: TRBJ1-1
v_gene: TRBV19
d_gene: .

CDR3nt: TGTGCCAGCAGCCAAGATTCAGAAGAGACCCAGTACTTC
CDR3aa: CASSQDSEETQYF
abundance: .
j_gene: TRBJ2-5
v_gene: TRBV4-2
d_gene: .

CDR3nt: TGTGCCATCAGTGAACAGGGTTATGGCTACACCTTC
CDR3aa: CAISEQGYGYTF
abundance: .
j_gene: TRBJ1-2
v_gene: TRBV10-3
d_gene: .

CDR3nt: TGTGCCAGCAGTGAGCGGGGACTAGACTCCTACGAGCAGTACTTC
CDR3aa: CASSERGLDSYEQYF
abundance: .
j_gene: TRBJ2-7
v_gene: TRBV6-1
d_gene: TRBD2

CDR3nt: TGTGCCAGCTCGTCCCCAACTAATGAAAAACTGTTTTTT
CDR3aa: CASSSPTNEKLFF
abundance: .
j_gene: TRBJ1-4
v_gene: TRBV13
d_gene: .

CDR3nt: TGTGCCAGCAGCCCAAGAATCGAGGTCTTAGATACGCAGTATTTT
CDR3aa: CASSPRIEVLDTQYF
abundance: .
j_gene: TRBJ2-3
v_gene: TRBV7-6
d_gene: .

CDR3nt: TGTGCCACCCAGGGGGGTGGCCCCTACGAGCAGTACTTC
CDR3aa: CATQGGGPYEQYF
abundance: .
j_gene: TRBJ2-7
v_gene: TRBV6-6
d_gene: .

CDR3nt: TGTGCCAGCAGCGCTCTAGCGGGAACGCACTCCTACAATGAGCAGTTCTTC
CDR3aa: CASSALAGTHSYNEQFF
abundance: .
j_gene: TRBJ2-1
v_gene: TRBV9
d_gene: TRBD2

CDR3nt: TGCGCCAGCGGGGAGTTCCTCTCTGGGGCCAACGTCCTGACTTTC
CDR3aa: CASGEFLSGANVLTF
abundance: .
j_gene: TRBJ2-6
v_gene: TRBV5-1
d_gene: .

CDR3nt: TGTGCCAGCAGCACCGTCAGGGGTGTTCGTGGCTACACCTTC
CDR3aa: CASSTVRGVRGYTF
abundance: few
j_gene: TRBJ1-2
v_gene: TRBV5-6
d_gene: .

CDR3nt: TGTGCCAGCAGCTTGGAGTTTACAGGCAATTCACCCCTCCACTTT
CDR3aa: CASSLEFTGNSPLHF
abundance: .
j_gene: TRBJ1-6
v_gene: TRBV7-2
d_gene: .

CDR3nt: TGTGCCAGCTCACCTTTAAGCGGAACCTCCTACGAGCAGTACTTC
CDR3aa: CASSPLSGTSYEQYF
abundance: .
j_gene: TRBJ2-7
v_gene: TRBV18
d_gene: .

CDR3nt: TGCGCCAGCAGCTTGGAGGCAGGGGTAGCCAAAAACATTCAGTACTTC
CDR3aa: CASSLEAGVAKNIQYF
abundance: .
j_gene: TRBJ2-4
v_gene: TRBV5-1
d_gene: .

CDR3nt: TGTGCCAGCAGCCCCCAACTGGCAGATACGCAGTATTTT
CDR3aa: CASSPQLADTQYF
abundance: .
j_gene: TRBJ2-3
v_gene: TRBV7-7
d_gene: .